What follows is one T cell receptor beta chain and its context. Its cognate antigen is unknown. The record originates from a study of CD8+ T cells in alopecia areata. Study-level results: Elevated clonality characterized lesional scalp relative to normal scalp, particularly in alopecia totalis/universalis.

Germline CDR1 and CDR2: LNHNV and YYDKDF (reference sequence). This CDR3 is 16 amino acids long. V trimming: 5 bases; J trimming: 1 base; junction bases outside the gene matches: 4. TCR sequencing used cDNA made by reverse transcription of extracted RNA. The data were produced by immunoSEQ multiplex PCR, yet TCRdb's version contains in-frame clones alone and is incomplete. Among 150,000 or so clones, about three fifths were seen once, and the ten largest hold approximately 4.3%. This clonotype originated in a human donor in good health. Sequencing input: CD4+ T cells sorted from blood. The gene calls are TRBV15 and TRBJ2-1; 11 nucleotides match TRBD1. The chain's CDR3 is CATSPGDRGSYNEQFF. The CDR3 coding sequence is TGTGCCACCAGCCCCGGGGACAGGGGGTCCTACAATGAGCAGTTCTTC. Drawing the rest from reference TRBV15 and TRBJ2-1, the complete variable domain is DAMVIQNPRYQVTQFGKPVTLSCSQTLNHNVMYWYQQKSSQAPKLLFHYYDKDFNNEADTPDNFQSRRPNTSFCFLDIRSPGLGDTAMYLCATSPGDRGSYNEQFFGPGTRLTVL.